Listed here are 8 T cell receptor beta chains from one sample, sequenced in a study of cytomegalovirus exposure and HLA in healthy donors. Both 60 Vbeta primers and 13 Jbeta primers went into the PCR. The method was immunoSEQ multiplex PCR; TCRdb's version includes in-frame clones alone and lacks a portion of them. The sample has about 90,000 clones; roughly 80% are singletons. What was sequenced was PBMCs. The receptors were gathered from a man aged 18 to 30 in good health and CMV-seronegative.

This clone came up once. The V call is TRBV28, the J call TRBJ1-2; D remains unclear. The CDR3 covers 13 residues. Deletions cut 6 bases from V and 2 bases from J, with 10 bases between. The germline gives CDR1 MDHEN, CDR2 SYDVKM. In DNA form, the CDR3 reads TGTGCCAGCAGCCCTCCACTGAACTATGGCTACACCTTC. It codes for CASSPPLNYGYTF.

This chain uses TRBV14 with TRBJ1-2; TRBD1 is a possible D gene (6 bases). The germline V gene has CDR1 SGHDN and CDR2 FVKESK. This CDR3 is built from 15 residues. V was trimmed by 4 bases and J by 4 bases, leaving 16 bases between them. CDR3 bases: TGTGCCAGCAGCCCCAAGCGGGGAGGGGGCTATGGCTACACCTTC. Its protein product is CASSPKRGGGYGYTF.

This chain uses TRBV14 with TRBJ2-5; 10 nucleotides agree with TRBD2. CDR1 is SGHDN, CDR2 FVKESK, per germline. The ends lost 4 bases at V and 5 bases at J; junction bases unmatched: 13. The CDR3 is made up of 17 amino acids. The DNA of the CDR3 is TGTGCCAGCAGCCTCCCCCCGACTAGCGGGCCCAGCGAGACCCAGTACTTC. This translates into CASSLPPTSGPSETQYF. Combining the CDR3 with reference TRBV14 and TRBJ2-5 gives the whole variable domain EAGVTQFPSHSVIEKGQTVTLRCDPISGHDNLYWYRRVMGKEIKFLLHFVKESKQDESGMPNNRFLAERTGGTYSTLKVQPAELEDSGVYFCASSLPPTSGPSETQYFGPGTRLLVL.

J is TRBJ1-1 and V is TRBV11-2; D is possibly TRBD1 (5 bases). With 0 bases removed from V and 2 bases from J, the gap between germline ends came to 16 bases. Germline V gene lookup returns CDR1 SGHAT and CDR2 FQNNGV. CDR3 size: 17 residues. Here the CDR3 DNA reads TGTGCCAGCAGCTTAGATCAGTACGGGACTAAAAACACTGAAGCTTTCTTT. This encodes CASSLDQYGTKNTEAFF.

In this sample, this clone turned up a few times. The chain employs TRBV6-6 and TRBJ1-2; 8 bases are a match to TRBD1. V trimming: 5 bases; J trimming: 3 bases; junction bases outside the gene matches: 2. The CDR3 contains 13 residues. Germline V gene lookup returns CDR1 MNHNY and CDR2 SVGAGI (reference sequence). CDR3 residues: CASSMTGDYGYTF. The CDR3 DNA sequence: TGTGCCAGCAGTATGACAGGGGACTATGGCTACACCTTC.

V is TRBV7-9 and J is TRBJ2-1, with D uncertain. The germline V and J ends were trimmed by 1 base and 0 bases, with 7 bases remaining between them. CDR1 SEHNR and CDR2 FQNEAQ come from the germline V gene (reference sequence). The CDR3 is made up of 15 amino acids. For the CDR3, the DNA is TGTGCCAGCAGCTTAGGCACTGGCTCCTACAATGAGCAGTTCTTC. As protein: CASSLGTGSYNEQFF.

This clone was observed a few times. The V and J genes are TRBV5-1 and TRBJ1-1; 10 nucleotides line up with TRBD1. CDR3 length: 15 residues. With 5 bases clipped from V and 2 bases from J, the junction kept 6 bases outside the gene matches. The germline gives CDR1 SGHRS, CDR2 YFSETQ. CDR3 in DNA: TGCGCCAGCAGGAGACAGGGGGCGTACAACACTGAAGCTTTCTTT. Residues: CASRRQGAYNTEAFF.

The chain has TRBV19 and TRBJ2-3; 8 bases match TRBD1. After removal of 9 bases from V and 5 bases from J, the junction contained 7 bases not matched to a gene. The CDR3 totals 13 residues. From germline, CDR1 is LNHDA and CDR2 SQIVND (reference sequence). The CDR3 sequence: CASVRGLGDTQYF. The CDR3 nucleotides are TGTGCCAGCGTCAGGGGGCTGGGAGATACGCAGTATTTT.